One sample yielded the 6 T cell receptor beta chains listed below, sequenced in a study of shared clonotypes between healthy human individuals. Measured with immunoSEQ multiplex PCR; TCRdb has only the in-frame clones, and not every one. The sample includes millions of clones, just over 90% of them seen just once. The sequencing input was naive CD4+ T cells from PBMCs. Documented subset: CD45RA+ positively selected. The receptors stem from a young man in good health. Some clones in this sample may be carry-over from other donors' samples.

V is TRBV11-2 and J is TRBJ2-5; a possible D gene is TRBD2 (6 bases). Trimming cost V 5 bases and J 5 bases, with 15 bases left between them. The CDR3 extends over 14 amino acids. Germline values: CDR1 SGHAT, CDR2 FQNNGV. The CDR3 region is CASSPGLLGETQYF. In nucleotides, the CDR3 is TGTGCCAGCAGCCCGGGACTCCTAGGGGAGACCCAGTACTTC. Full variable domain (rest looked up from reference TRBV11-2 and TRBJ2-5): EAGVAQSPRYKIIEKRQSVAFWCNPISGHATLYWYQQILGQGPKLLIQFQNNGVVDDSQLPKDRFSAERLKGVDSTLKIQPAKLEDSAVYLCASSPGLLGETQYFGPGTRLLVL.

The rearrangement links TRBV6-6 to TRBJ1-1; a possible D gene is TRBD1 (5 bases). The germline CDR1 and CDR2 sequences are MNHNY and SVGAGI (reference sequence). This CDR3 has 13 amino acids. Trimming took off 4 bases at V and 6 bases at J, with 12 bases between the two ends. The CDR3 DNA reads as TGTGCCAGCAGTTCCGGGGCTTTCGCTGAAGCTTTCTTT. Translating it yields CASSSGAFAEAFF.

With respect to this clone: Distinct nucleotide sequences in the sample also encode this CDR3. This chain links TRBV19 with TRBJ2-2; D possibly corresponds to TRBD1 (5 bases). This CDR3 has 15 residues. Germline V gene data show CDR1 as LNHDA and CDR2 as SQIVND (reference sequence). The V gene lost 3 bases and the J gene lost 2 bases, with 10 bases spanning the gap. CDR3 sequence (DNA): TGTGCCAGTAGTATCGGGCAGGGAAACACCGGGGAGCTGTTTTTT. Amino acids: CASSIGQGNTGELFF.

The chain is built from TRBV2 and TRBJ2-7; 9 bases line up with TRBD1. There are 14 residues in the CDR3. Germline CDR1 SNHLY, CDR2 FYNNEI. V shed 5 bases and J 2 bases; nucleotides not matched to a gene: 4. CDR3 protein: CASSYGTGTYEQYF. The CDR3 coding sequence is TGTGCCAGCAGTTACGGGACAGGGACCTACGAGCAGTACTTC.

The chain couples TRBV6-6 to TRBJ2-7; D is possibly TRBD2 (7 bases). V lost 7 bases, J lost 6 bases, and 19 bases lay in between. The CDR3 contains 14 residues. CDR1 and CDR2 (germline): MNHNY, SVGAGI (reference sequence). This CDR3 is CASNPAGALGEQYF. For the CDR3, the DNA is TGTGCCAGCAATCCCGCGGGGGCTCTTGGCGAGCAGTACTTC.

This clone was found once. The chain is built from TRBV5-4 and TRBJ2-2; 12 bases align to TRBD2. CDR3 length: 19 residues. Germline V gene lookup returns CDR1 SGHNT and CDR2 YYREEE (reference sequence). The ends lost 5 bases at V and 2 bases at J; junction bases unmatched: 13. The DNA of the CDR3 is TGTGCCAGCAGTACCGGGACTAGCGGGTACGGGTCCAACACCGGGGAGCTGTTTTTT. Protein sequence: CASSTGTSGYGSNTGELFF.